This T cell receptor beta chain derives from a study of CD8+ T cells in alopecia areata. In the study overall: Tofacitinib was taken orally by treated patients, and the dose was 5 to 10 mg twice daily.

As to this clone: What it recognizes is unknown.

Germline V gene lookup returns CDR1 LGHNA and CDR2 YSLEER. Trimming shortened V by 0 bases and J by 5 bases, and 13 bases separated the two germline ends. CDR3 length equals 16 residues. Study-wide points: TCR sharing across patients was less clear than in mice, possibly HLA-related.

Reverse transcription of extracted RNA yielded cDNA, which provided the sequencing template. The protocol was immunoSEQ multiplex PCR, while the TCRdb copy is restricted to in-frame clones and leaves out a portion. The data hold about 76,000 clones, with approximately 66% observed a single time. Treatment given: oral pan-JAK inhibitor, 5-10 mg twice daily. The source of this sequence is a human donor with alopecia areata. The material was CD8+ T cells sorted from blood, obtained at week 24, from a patient treated with tofacitinib. The chain is built from TRBV4-3 and TRBJ2-2; D remains unclear. The CDR3 coding sequence is TGCGCCAGCAGCCAAGATGTCGGAGCTAGGACCGGGGAGCTGTTTTTT. Its protein product is CASSQDVGARTGELFF.